This T cell receptor (beta chain) was retrieved from a study of T cell repertoires in cytomegalovirus infection. One entry per CDR3 protein results from TCRdb running MiXCR on the reads. Among about 70,000 distinct CDR3 sequences, 20% were seen once, and the ten largest hold roughly two thirds. This clonotype has only a few counts. Its target is unknown. Germline loops: CDR1 SGHTA, CDR2 FQGNSA. The CDR3 totals 14 residues. The germline V and J ends were trimmed by 5 bases and 3 bases, with 13 bases remaining between them. This clonotype was sampled from a human donor in good health (CMV status not recorded). Some clones in this sample may be carry-over from other donors' samples. The sample here was CD8+ T cells from cultured PBMCs, taken from culture after CMV antigen stimulation. The chain is built from TRBV7-2 and TRBJ2-5; D ambiguous. Here the CDR3 DNA reads TGTGCCAGCAGCCCGGGTCTCACGGAAGAGACCCAGTACTTC. The encoded protein is CASSPGLTEETQYF.